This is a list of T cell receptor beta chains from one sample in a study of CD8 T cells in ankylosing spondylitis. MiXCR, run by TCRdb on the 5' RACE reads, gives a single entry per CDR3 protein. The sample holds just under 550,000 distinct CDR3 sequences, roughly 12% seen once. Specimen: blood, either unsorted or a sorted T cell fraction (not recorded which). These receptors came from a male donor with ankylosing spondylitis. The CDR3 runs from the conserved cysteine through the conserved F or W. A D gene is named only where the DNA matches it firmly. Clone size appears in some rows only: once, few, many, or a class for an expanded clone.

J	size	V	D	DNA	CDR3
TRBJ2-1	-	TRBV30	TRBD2	TGTGTCCAGGATCGGGGAGGGCGATACAATGAGCAGTTCTTC	CVQDRGGRYNEQFF
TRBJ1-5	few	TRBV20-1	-	TGCAGTGCTAGAGATGGGCTAGGGAATCAGCCCCAGCATTTT	CSARDGLGNQPQHF
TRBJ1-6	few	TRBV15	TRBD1	TGTGCCACCAGCGTTGACCGGGACAGGGGGCTGTCACCCCTCCACTTT	CATSVDRDRGLSPLHF
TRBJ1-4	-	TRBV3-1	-	TGTGCCAGCAGCCCCAGCACAACACCGGGTCTTGATGAAAAACTGTTTTTT	CASSPSTTPGLDEKLFF
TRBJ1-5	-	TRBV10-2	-	TGCGCCAGCAGCCTCCAGGCCCCGGGTAGCAATCAGCCCCAGCATTTT	CASSLQAPGSNQPQHF
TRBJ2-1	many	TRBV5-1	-	TGCGCCAGCAGCTTGTTGGGGGCTAGTGAGCAGTTCTTC	CASSLLGASEQFF
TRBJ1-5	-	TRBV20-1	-	TGCAGTGCTAGAGAAGTCGGCAATCAGCCCCAGCATTTT	CSAREVGNQPQHF
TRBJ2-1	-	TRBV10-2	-	TGCGCCAGCAGGCCTTTAGACAATGAGCAGTTCTTC	CASRPLDNEQFF
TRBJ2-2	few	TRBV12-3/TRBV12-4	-	TGTGCCAGCACATGGGGGAACACCGGGGAGCTGTTTTTT	CASTWGNTGELFF
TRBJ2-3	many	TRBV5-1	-	TGCGCCAGCAGCTGGACTCCCGACCCCGCAGATACGCAGTATTTT	CASSWTPDPADTQYF
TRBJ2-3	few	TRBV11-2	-	TGTGCCAGCAGCACACGGGACTCAGAGTATTTT	CASSTRDSEYF
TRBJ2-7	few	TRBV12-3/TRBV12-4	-	TGTGCCAGCAGTTTGCTCGGTAGTGTAGGGCAGTACTTC	CASSLLGSVGQYF
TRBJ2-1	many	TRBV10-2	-	TGCGCCAGCAGTGCCATAACAGAGCAGTTCTTC	CASSAITEQFF
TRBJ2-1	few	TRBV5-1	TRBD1	TGCGCCAGCAGCCCGACAGGGGCCAATGAGCAGTTCTTC	CASSPTGANEQFF
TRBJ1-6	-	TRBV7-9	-	TGTGCCAGCAGCTTAGGTTCTGATAATTCACCCCTCCACTTT	CASSLGSDNSPLHF
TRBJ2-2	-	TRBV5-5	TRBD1	TGTGCCAGCAGCTTAATTGACAGGGCTTACACCGGGGAGCTGTTTTTT	CASSLIDRAYTGELFF
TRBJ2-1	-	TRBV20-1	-	TGCAGTGCCGCGGCCTCCTACAATGAGCAGTTCTTC	CSAAASYNEQFF